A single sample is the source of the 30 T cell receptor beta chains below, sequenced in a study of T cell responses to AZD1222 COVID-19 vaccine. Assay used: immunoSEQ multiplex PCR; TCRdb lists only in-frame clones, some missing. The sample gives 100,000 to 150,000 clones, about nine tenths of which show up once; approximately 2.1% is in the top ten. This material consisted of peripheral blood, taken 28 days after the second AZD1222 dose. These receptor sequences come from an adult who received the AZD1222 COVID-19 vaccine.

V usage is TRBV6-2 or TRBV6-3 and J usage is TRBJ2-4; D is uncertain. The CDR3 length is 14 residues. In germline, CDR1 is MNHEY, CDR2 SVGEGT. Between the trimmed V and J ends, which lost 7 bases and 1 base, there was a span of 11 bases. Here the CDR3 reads CASNPPSAKNIQYF. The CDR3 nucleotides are TGTGCCAGCAACCCCCCAAGCGCCAAAAACATTCAGTACTTC.

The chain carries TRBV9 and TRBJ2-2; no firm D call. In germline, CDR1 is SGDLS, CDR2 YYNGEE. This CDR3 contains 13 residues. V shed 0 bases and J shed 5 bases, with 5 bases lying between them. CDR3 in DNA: TGTGCCAGCAGCGTAGTGGGAACCGGGGAGCTGTTTTTT. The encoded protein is CASSVVGTGELFF.

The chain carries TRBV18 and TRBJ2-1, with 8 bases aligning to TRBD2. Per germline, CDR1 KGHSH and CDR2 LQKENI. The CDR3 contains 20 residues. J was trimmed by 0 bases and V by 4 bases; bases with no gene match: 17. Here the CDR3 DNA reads TGTGCCAGCTCACGTGCTCCATCTAGCGGGCGGGCCAGCTCCTACAATGAGCAGTTCTTC. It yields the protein CASSRAPSSGRASSYNEQFF.

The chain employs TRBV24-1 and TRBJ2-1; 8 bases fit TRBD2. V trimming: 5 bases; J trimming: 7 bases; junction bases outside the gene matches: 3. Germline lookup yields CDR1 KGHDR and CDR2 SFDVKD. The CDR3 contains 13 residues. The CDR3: CATSGSGRNEQFF. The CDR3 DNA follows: TGTGCCACCAGTGGGAGCGGGAGAAATGAGCAGTTCTTC.

DNA of the CDR3: TGTGCCAGCAGCCCAAGGTGGGGCGCCCAAGAGACCCAGTACTTC. Its protein product is CASSPRWGAQETQYF. The rearrangement uses TRBV6-5 and TRBJ2-5, with a possible D match to TRBD1 (5 bases). Germline-derived CDR1 and CDR2 are MNHEY and SVGAGI. The CDR3 has 15 residues. The germline V and J ends were trimmed by 6 bases and 1 base, with 15 bases remaining between them.

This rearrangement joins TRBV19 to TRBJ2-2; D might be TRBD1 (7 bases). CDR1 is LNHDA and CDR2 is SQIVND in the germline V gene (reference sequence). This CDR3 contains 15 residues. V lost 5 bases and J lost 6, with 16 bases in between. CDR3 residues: CASSPVEGAAGELFF. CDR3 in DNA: TGTGCCAGTAGTCCGGTGGAGGGGGCGGCCGGGGAGCTGTTTTTT.

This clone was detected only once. CDR3 protein: CASSPRTPSYEQYF. CDR3 in DNA: TGCGCCAGCAGCCCCCGGACCCCCTCCTACGAGCAGTACTTC. The J gene is TRBJ2-7, the V gene TRBV5-1, with D uncertain. Trimming removed 4 bases at V and 0 bases at J, with 11 bases between. Germline assignment: CDR1 SGHRS and CDR2 YFSETQ. CDR3 length equals 14 residues. Using reference TRBV5-1 and TRBJ2-7 for the parts outside the CDR3, the full variable domain is KAGVTQTPRYLIKTRGQQVTLSCSPISGHRSVSWYQQTPGQGLQFLFEYFSETQRNKGNFPGRFSGRQFSNSRSEMNVSTLELGDSALYLCASSPRTPSYEQYFGPGTRLTVT.

The DNA for the CDR3 is TGTGCCAGCAGCCCAGGGGTTGAAGCTTTCTTT. Its protein is CASSPGVEAFF. V usage is TRBV3-1 (or the pseudogene TRBV3-2) and J usage is TRBJ1-1; perhaps TRBD1 as D (6 bases). Germline V gene data show CDR1 as LGHDT and CDR2 as YNNKEL (reference sequence). The CDR3 sequence is 11 residues long. The V end lost 4 bases, the J end lost 7 bases, and 7 bases lay between the germline ends.

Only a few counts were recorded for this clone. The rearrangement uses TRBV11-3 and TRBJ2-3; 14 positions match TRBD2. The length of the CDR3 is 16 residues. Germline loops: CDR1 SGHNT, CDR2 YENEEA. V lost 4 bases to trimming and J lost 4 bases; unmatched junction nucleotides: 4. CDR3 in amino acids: CASSWGTSGSSDTQYF. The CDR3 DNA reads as TGTGCCAGCAGCTGGGGGACTAGCGGGAGTTCAGATACGCAGTATTTT.

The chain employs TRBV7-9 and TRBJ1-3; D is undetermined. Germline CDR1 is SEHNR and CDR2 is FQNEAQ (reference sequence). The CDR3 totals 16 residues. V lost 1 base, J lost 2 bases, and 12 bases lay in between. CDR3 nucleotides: TGTGCCAGCAGCTTAGTATCGGGGTTCGCTGGAAACACCATATATTTT. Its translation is CASSLVSGFAGNTIYF. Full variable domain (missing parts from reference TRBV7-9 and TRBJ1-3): DTGVSQNPRHKITKRGQNVTFRCDPISEHNRLYWYRQTLGQGPEFLTYFQNEAQLEKSRLLSDRFSAERPKGSFSTLEIQRTEQGDSAMYLCASSLVSGFAGNTIYFGEGSWLTVV.

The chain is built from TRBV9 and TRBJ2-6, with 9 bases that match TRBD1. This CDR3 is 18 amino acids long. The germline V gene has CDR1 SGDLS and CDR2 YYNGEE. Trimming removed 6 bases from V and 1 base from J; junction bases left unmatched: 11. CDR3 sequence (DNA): TGTGCCAGCACCGTCGGTGGACAGGGGCTTTCTGGGGCCAACGTCCTGACTTTC. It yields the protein CASTVGGQGLSGANVLTF.

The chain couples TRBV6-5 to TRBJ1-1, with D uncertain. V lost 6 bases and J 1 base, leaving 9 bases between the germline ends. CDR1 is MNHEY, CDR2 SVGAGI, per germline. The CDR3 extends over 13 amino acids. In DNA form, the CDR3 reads TGTGCCAGCAGAAAGACGGGGAACACTGAAGCTTTCTTT. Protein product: CASRKTGNTEAFF.

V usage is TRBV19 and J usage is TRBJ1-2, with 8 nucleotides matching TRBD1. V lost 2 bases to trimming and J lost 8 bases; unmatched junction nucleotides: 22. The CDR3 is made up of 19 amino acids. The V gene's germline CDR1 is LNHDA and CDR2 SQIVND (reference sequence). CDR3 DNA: TGTGCCAGTAGTATAAGTGTGGGGACAGGCCATCCCACGGGCGGAGGCTACACCTTC. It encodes CASSISVGTGHPTGGGYTF.

For the CDR3, the DNA is TGTGCCAGCAGCCCCCGCGGACTAGCCTACTCCGGAGATACGCAGTATTTT. This sequence encodes CASSPRGLAYSGDTQYF. The V gene is TRBV7-2, the J gene TRBJ2-3; 8 bases agree with TRBD2. Germline V gene lookup returns CDR1 SGHTA and CDR2 FQGNSA. This CDR3 spans 17 amino acids. The V gene end was trimmed by 5 bases and the J gene end by 5 bases; junction bases not matched to a gene: 15.

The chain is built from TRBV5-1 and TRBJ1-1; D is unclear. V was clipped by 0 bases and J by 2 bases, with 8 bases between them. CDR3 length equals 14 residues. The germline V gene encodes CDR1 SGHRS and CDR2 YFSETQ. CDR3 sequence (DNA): TGCGCCAGCAGCTTGGTATGGGGTAACACTGAAGCTTTCTTT. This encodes CASSLVWGNTEAFF. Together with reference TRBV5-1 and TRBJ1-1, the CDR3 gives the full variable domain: KAGVTQTPRYLIKTRGQQVTLSCSPISGHRSVSWYQQTPGQGLQFLFEYFSETQRNKGNFPGRFSGRQFSNSRSEMNVSTLELGDSALYLCASSLVWGNTEAFFGQGTRLTVV.

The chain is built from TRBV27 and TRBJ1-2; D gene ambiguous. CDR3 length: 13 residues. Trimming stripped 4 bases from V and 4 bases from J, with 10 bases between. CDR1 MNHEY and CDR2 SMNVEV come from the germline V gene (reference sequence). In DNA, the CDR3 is TGTGCCAGCAGTTACGACGGAAGCTATGGCTACACCTTC. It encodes CASSYDGSYGYTF.

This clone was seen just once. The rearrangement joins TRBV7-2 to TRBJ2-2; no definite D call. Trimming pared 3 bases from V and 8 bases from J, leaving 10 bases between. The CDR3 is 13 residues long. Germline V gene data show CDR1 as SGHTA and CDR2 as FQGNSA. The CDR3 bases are TGTGCCAGCAGCTTGCAAGGGTTTGGGGAGCTGTTTTTT. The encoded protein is CASSLQGFGELFF.

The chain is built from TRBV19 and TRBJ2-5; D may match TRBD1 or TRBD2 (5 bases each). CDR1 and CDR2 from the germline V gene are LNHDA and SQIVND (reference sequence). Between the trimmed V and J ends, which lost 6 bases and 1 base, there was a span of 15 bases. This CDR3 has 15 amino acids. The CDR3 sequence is CASRWAAGSQETQYF. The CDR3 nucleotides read TGTGCCAGTAGATGGGCTGCAGGGAGCCAAGAGACCCAGTACTTC.

The CDR3 loop reads CASSESGLQEGGYTF. The CDR3 coding sequence is TGTGCCAGCAGTGAATCTGGTCTCCAGGAAGGTGGCTACACCTTC. The chain joins TRBV2 to TRBJ1-2; unclear D gene. CDR1 is SNHLY, CDR2 FYNNEI, per germline. Between the trimmed V and J ends, which lost 2 bases and 7 bases, there was a span of 17 bases. There are 15 residues in the CDR3.

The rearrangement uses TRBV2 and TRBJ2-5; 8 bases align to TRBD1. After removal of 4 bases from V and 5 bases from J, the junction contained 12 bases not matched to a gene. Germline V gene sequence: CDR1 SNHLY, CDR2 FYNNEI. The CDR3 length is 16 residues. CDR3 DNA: TGTGCCAGCAGTGCTCTGACAGGGGACCCTACCGAGACCCAGTACTTC. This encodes CASSALTGDPTETQYF.

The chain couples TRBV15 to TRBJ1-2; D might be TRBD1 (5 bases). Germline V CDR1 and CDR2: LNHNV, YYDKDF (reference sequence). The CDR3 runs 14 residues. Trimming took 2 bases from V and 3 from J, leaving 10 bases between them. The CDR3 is CATSRQGGDYGYTF. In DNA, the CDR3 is TGTGCCACCAGCAGACAGGGAGGCGACTATGGCTACACCTTC.

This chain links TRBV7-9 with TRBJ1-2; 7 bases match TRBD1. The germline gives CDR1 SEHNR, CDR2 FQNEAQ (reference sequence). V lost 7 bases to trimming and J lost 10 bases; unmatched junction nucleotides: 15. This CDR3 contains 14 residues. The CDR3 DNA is TGTGCCAGCATCCCACAGGGGTCACCTCTCGCCTACACCTTC. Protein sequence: CASIPQGSPLAYTF.

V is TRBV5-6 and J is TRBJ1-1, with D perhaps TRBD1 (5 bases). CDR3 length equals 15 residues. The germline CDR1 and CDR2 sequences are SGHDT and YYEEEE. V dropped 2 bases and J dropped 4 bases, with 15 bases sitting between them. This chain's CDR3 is CASSFAAGFATEAFF. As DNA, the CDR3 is TGTGCCAGCAGCTTTGCAGCAGGGTTCGCCACTGAAGCTTTCTTT.

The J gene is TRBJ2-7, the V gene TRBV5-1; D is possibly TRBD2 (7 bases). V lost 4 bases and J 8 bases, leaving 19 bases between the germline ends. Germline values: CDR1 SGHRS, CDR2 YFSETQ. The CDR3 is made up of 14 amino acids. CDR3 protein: CASSPDGGGGKQYF. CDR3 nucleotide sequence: TGCGCCAGCAGCCCGGACGGCGGGGGCGGGAAGCAGTACTTC.

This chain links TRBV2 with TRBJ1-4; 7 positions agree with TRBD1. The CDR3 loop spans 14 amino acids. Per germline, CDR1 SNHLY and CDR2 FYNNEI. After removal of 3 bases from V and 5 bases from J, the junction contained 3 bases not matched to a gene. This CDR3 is CASSEGQRNEKLFF. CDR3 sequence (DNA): TGTGCCAGCAGTGAGGGACAGCGAAATGAAAAACTGTTTTTT.

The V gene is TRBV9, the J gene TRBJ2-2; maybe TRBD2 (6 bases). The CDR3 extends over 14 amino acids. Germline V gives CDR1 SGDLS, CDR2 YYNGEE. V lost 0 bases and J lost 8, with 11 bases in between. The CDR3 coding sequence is TGTGCCAGCAGCGTAGCTGGGGGGATGGGGGAGCTGTTTTTT. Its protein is CASSVAGGMGELFF.

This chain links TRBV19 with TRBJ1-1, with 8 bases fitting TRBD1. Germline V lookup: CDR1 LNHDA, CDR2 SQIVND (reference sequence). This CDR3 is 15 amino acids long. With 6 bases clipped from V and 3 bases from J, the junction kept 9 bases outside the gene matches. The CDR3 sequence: CASSLRGHTDTEAFF. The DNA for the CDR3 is TGTGCCAGTAGCCTCAGGGGGCACACGGACACTGAAGCTTTCTTT. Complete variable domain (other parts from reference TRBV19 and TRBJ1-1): DGGITQSPKYLFRKEGQNVTLSCEQNLNHDAMYWYRQDPGQGLRLIYYSQIVNDFQKGDIAEGYSVSREKKESFPLTVTSAQKNPTAFYLCASSLRGHTDTEAFFGQGTRLTVV.

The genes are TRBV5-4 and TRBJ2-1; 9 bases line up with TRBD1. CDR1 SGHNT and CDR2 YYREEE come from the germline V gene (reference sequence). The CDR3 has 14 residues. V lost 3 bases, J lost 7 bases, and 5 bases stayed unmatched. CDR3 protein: CASSSGTGWNEQFF. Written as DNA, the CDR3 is TGTGCCAGCAGCTCCGGGACAGGGTGGAATGAGCAGTTCTTC.

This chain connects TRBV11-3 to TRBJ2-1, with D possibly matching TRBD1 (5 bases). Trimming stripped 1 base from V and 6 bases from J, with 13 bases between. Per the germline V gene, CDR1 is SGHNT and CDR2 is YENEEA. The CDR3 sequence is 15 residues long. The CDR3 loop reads CASSLGDSLSNEQFF. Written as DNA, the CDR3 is TGTGCCAGCAGCTTAGGTGACAGCTTATCCAATGAGCAGTTCTTC.

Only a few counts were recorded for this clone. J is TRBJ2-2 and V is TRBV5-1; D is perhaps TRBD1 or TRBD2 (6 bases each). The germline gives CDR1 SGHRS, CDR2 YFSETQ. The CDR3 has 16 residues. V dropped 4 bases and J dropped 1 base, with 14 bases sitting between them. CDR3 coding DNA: TGCGCCAGCAGCCACCCACGGGGGCAGAACACCGGGGAGCTGTTTTTT. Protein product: CASSHPRGQNTGELFF.